This T cell receptor (beta chain) was found in a study of T cell responses to AZD1222 COVID-19 vaccine. Findings of the study overall: Across the whole spike, CD4 TCRs peaked at regions 160-218 and 743-854. Donors were chiefly white British, with a greater number of females, and clonal diversity was perhaps underestimated.

Using immunoSEQ multiplex PCR, the repertoire was profiled, and TCRdb retains in-frame clones only, with some absent. The repertoire holds 110,000 to 150,000 clones, with over 80% as singletons. Pooling of second doses given at about 4 or about 12 weeks was done. On this clone: No antigen is known for it.

Sequencing used peripheral blood, obtained 28 days after the second AZD1222 dose. This receptor was taken from an adult who received the AZD1222 COVID-19 vaccine.

CDR3 in DNA: TGTGCCAGCTCACCACTTACTCCGGGACAGGGAGGGCCCGGGGCCAACGTCCTGACTTTC. This gives the protein CASSPLTPGQGGPGANVLTF. The V gene is TRBV18, the J gene TRBJ2-6; 9 positions match TRBD1. CDR1 is KGHSH and CDR2 is LQKENI in the germline V gene. The V segment lost 1 base and the J segment 4 bases; nucleotides outside the gene matches: 14. CDR3 length equals 20 residues.